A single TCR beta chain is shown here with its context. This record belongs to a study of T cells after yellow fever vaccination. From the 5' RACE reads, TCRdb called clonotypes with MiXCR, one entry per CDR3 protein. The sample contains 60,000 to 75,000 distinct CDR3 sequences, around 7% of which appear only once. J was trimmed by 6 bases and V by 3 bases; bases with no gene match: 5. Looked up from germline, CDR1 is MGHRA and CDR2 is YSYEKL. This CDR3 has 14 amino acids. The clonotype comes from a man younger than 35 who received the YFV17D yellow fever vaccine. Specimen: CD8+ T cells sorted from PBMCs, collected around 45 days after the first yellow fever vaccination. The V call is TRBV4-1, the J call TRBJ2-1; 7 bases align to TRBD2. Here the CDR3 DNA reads TGCGCCAGCAGCCATGGGGAGGGAGGCAATGAGCAGTTCTTC. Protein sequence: CASSHGEGGNEQFF.